A single sample is the source of the 3 T cell receptor beta chains below, sequenced in a study of B cell selection in AIRE deficiency. Sequencing was performed with immunoSEQ multiplex PCR; in TCRdb, only in-frame clones are kept and a portion is missing. The sample includes some 22,000 clones, approximately 96% of them seen just once. The sorted conventional CD4 T cells were gated as CD4+CD127+. Sequencing used CD4+CD127+ conventional T cells sorted from PBMCs. These receptors all stem from a human donor in good health.

The chain employs TRBV4-1 and TRBJ2-3; D is tentatively TRBD1 or TRBD2 (7 bases each). The CDR3 covers 16 residues. CDR1 is MGHRA and CDR2 is YSYEKL in the germline V gene. The V gene lost 3 bases and the J gene lost 3 bases, with 16 bases spanning the gap. The CDR3, as DNA: TGCGCCAGCAGCCATTATCACCAGGGGGGGACAGATACGCAGTATTTT. Translation gives CASSHYHQGGTDTQYF.

The chain carries TRBV19 and TRBJ2-1, with 12 bases matching TRBD2. Losses at the gene ends were 9 bases for V and 4 bases for J; bases not matched to a gene: 4. CDR3 length: 14 amino acids. The germline V gene encodes CDR1 LNHDA and CDR2 SQIVND (reference sequence). Here the CDR3 reads CASELAGGYNEQFF. DNA for the CDR3: TGTGCCAGCGAGCTAGCGGGGGGGTACAATGAGCAGTTCTTC.

CDR3 nucleotides: TGCGCCAGCAGGGACACCGGGTCGGGATATAATTCACCCCTCCACTTT. Encoded protein: CASRDTGSGYNSPLHF. V gene TRBV5-1 combines with J gene TRBJ1-6; the D gene is possibly TRBD1 (5 bases). This CDR3 is built from 16 residues. Germline V gives CDR1 SGHRS, CDR2 YFSETQ. Trimming pared 5 bases from V and 4 bases from J, leaving 16 bases between.